One and the same sample provided the 16 T cell receptor beta chains below, sequenced in a study of identical twins. TCRdb used MiXCR to reprocess the 5' RACE reads, holding one entry per CDR3 protein. The sample has approximately 500,000 distinct CDR3 sequences; 20% to 25% are singletons. These records were also assigned to another study, of T cells expressing NK-cell markers.

The material sequenced was CD4+ T cells sorted from blood. These receptors all stem from a young woman in good health.

A few counts support this clonotype. This chain joins TRBV5-5 and TRBJ2-3; no clear D. This CDR3 contains 13 residues. The germline V and J ends were trimmed by 6 bases and 1 base, with 9 bases remaining between them. From germline, CDR1 is SGHKS and CDR2 YYEKEE (reference sequence). Here the CDR3 DNA reads TGTGCCAGCACCCGGCAAGGCACAGATACGCAGTATTTT. This encodes CASTRQGTDTQYF.

The chain joins TRBV12-3 or TRBV12-4 to TRBJ2-7; D tentatively reads TRBD1 or TRBD2 (6 bases each). V was shortened by 5 bases and J by 6 bases, with 17 bases between the two germline ends. This CDR3 region has 14 residues. The CDR3 DNA follows: TGTGCCAGCAGTATCCAGACAGGAGCGGGCGAGCAGTACTTC. Encoded protein: CASSIQTGAGEQYF.

CDR3 bases: TGTGCCAGCAGTTTAATTGGGTCTGAGCAGTTCTTC. Residues: CASSLIGSEQFF. The J gene is TRBJ2-1, the V gene TRBV27; D is ambiguous. The CDR3 is 12 residues long. Trimming left V 2 bases short and J 9 bases short, with 8 bases between. From germline, CDR1 is MNHEY and CDR2 SMNVEV (reference sequence).

This clonotype was seen only a few times. V gene TRBV6-5 combines with J gene TRBJ2-7, with a weak D call TRBD1 (7 bases). Trimming took off 2 bases at V and 2 bases at J, with 13 bases between the two ends. This CDR3 has 15 residues. Germline V gene data show CDR1 as MNHEY and CDR2 as SVGAGI. CDR3 nucleotides: TGTGCCAGCAGTTACGGAGGGGGACAGACCTACGAGCAGTACTTC. Translated, it gives CASSYGGGQTYEQYF.

This clonotype was seen a handful of times. J is TRBJ2-5 and V is TRBV20-1; perhaps TRBD1 as D (6 bases). CDR3 length equals 12 residues. V lost 6 bases and J 0 bases, leaving 8 bases between the germline ends. CDR1 and CDR2 from the germline V gene are DFQATT and SNEGSKA (reference sequence). The CDR3 is CSAGQYQETQYF. In nucleotides, the CDR3 is TGCAGTGCCGGACAGTACCAAGAGACCCAGTACTTC.

This clonotype was detected a few times. The chain has TRBV7-2 and TRBJ2-3, with 10 nucleotides matching TRBD2. This CDR3 is built from 19 residues. V lost 0 bases to trimming and J lost 2 bases; unmatched junction nucleotides: 11. Germline CDR1 and CDR2: SGHTA and FQGNSA. This CDR3 is CASSLASRLAGGITDTQYF. The DNA for the CDR3 is TGTGCCAGCAGCTTAGCTAGTCGACTAGCGGGTGGGATCACAGATACGCAGTATTTT.

This chain connects TRBV21-1 to TRBJ1-5; the table's D gene call, TRBD1, was not cross checked with the DNA. TRBV21-1 is designated a pseudogene. The CDR3 sequence is 15 residues long. The CDR3 sequence: CASSNSHRVDQPQHF. CDR3 DNA: TGTGCCAGCAGCAATTCTCACAGGGTAGACCAGCCCCAGCATTTT.

The chain uses TRBV11-2 and TRBJ2-1, with TRBD1 as a possible D gene (5 bases). The CDR3 is 11 amino acids. The V end lost 5 bases, the J end lost 10 bases, and 9 bases lay between the germline ends. Germline CDR1 is SGHAT and CDR2 is FQNNGV. The CDR3 spells CASSGYREQFF. The CDR3 DNA reads TGTGCCAGCAGCGGCTACAGGGAGCAGTTCTTC.

A single count supports this clonotype. CDR3 loop: CASSPQTGGYGYTF. The CDR3 bases are TGCGCCAGCAGCCCACAGACAGGGGGTTATGGCTACACCTTC. The chain employs TRBV4-3 and TRBJ1-2, with 9 bases aligning to TRBD1. There are 14 residues in the CDR3. V was pared by 4 bases and J by 5 bases, with 5 bases of the junction left unmatched. Germline CDR1 LGHNA, CDR2 YSLEER.

This clonotype was detected only a few times. This chain uses TRBV7-4 with TRBJ1-1, with 7 nucleotides matching TRBD1. The CDR3 covers 13 residues. The germline V gene has CDR1 SGHVT and CDR2 SQSDAQ. V lost 5 bases and J lost 5; bases outside the gene matches: 5. The DNA for the CDR3 is TGTGCCAGCAGCCCGACAGGGTATACTGAAGCTTTCTTT. Translation: CASSPTGYTEAFF.

Only a few counts were recorded for this clonotype. This chain uses TRBV12-3 or TRBV12-4 with TRBJ1-6; weak D call: TRBD1 (6 bases). The CDR3 is made up of 15 amino acids. V lost 4 bases to trimming and J lost 2 bases, with 9 bases between them. CDR3 in amino acids: CASSYRDPYNSPLHF. The CDR3 nucleotides read TGTGCCAGCAGTTACAGGGATCCCTATAATTCACCCCTCCACTTT.

This clonotype has just one count. The rearrangement uses TRBV6-5 and TRBJ2-1, with D maybe TRBD2 (5 bases). The CDR3 runs to 12 residues. V was pared by 8 bases and J by 9 bases, with 14 bases between. The germline gives CDR1 MNHEY, CDR2 SVGAGI. The CDR3 nucleotides read TGTGCCAGCGGGATCCGGAGGAGTGAGCAGTTCTTC. It encodes CASGIRRSEQFF.

This clonotype was seen only a few times. J is TRBJ2-5 and V is TRBV20-1, with no clear D. V lost 5 bases and J lost 5, with 12 bases in between. The CDR3 consists of 12 residues. CDR1 and CDR2 (germline): DFQATT, SNEGSKA (reference sequence). CDR3 nucleotides: TGCAGTGCTCCGACATCCGCCGAGACCCAGTACTTC. It specifies CSAPTSAETQYF.

This clonotype was seen a handful of times. The V and J genes are TRBV7-9 and TRBJ2-7, with D tentatively TRBD1 (6 bases). Trimming removed 8 bases from V and 3 bases from J, with 14 bases in between. The CDR3 totals 13 residues. Germline loops: CDR1 SEHNR, CDR2 FQNEAQ (reference sequence). The CDR3 DNA is TGTGCCAGCGGGAGCAGGGGATACTACGAGCAGTACTTC. Protein: CASGSRGYYEQYF.

For the CDR3, the DNA is TGTGCCAGCAGCTTAAGCGGGAGACGTGTAGAGACCCAGTACTTC. This encodes CASSLSGRRVETQYF. J is TRBJ2-5 and V is TRBV7-2, with 8 bases aligning to TRBD2. Germline V gene data show CDR1 as SGHTA and CDR2 as FQGNSA. Trimming removed 2 bases from V and 4 bases from J; junction bases left unmatched: 6. The CDR3 has 15 residues.

The chain links TRBV10-3 to TRBJ1-2; TRBD1 aligns across 7 bases. The CDR3 has 14 amino acids. Germline V gene data show CDR1 as ENHRY and CDR2 as SYGVKD. J lost 3 bases, V lost 3 bases, and 4 bases had no gene match. The CDR3 is CAISEDRDHYGYTF. CDR3 in DNA: TGTGCCATCAGTGAAGACAGGGACCACTATGGCTACACCTTC.